The 13 T cell receptor beta chains in this list originate from one sample, sequenced in a study of blood T cell repertoires in COVID-19. The method was immunoSEQ multiplex PCR; TCRdb's version includes in-frame clones alone and lacks a portion of them. The sample lists about 190,000 clones; 84% were seen once. The specimen sequenced was PBMCs or T cells enriched from blood (not recorded which). Receptor source: a woman between 25 and 40 years old who had been exposed to COVID-19.

This clone has just a few counts. The V gene is TRBV7-9, the J gene TRBJ1-2; D is perhaps TRBD1 (6 bases). Germline V gene lookup returns CDR1 SEHNR and CDR2 FQNEAQ (reference sequence). Trimming took 2 bases from V and 0 from J, leaving 13 bases between them. The CDR3 length is 16 residues. CDR3 nucleotide sequence: TGTGCCAGCAGCTTATGGGGGGGCCGCGCTAACTATGGCTACACCTTC. Translating it yields CASSLWGGRANYGYTF.

J is TRBJ1-4 and V is TRBV4-1; D is unresolved. The CDR3 consists of 15 residues. The germline V and J ends were trimmed by 4 bases and 7 bases, with 16 bases remaining between them. Germline assignment: CDR1 MGHRA and CDR2 YSYEKL. The chain's CDR3 is CASSPLGDGSEKLFF. The CDR3 DNA reads as TGCGCCAGCAGCCCCCTCGGGGATGGTAGTGAAAAACTGTTTTTT.

The chain recombines TRBV10-3 with TRBJ2-7, with a tentative D call TRBD1 (6 bases). Germline loops: CDR1 ENHRY, CDR2 SYGVKD. CDR3 size: 12 residues. V lost 10 bases and J lost 2, with 12 bases in between. DNA of the CDR3: TGTGCCACCCGACAGGTGACCTACGAGCAGTACTTC. The encoded protein is CATRQVTYEQYF.

This clone was detected only once. The chain links TRBV5-1 to TRBJ2-7; D not resolved. In germline, CDR1 is SGHRS, CDR2 YFSETQ. The CDR3 loop spans 13 amino acids. The V end lost 0 bases, the J end lost 1 base, and 5 bases lay between the germline ends. For the CDR3, the DNA is TGCGCCAGCAGCTTGGGCGCATCCTACGAGCAGTACTTC. Translation: CASSLGASYEQYF.

In this sample, this clone turned up once. The chain employs TRBV7-3 and TRBJ2-3; 12 bases are a match to TRBD2. Trimming at V came to 5 bases and at J to 0 bases, leaving 6 bases not matched to a gene. CDR3 length: 17 amino acids. Germline V gives CDR1 SGHTA, CDR2 FQGTGA. The DNA of the CDR3 is TGTGCCAGCAGCCTCTATGGGACTAGCGGGAGCACAGATACGCAGTATTTT. It yields the protein CASSLYGTSGSTDTQYF.

The chain employs TRBV7-2 and TRBJ1-3; 8 bases line up with TRBD1. This CDR3 contains 15 residues. Germline CDR1 is SGHTA and CDR2 is FQGNSA. J was trimmed by 4 bases and V by 5 bases; bases with no gene match: 7. The CDR3 here is CASSDWTGSGNTIYF. CDR3 in DNA: TGTGCCAGCAGCGATTGGACAGGGTCCGGAAACACCATATATTTT.

This clone was seen only once. The chain combines TRBV5-1 with TRBJ2-7, with TRBD1 matching over 11 bases. The CDR3 totals 19 residues. The germline V gene has CDR1 SGHRS and CDR2 YFSETQ. The V and J ends lost 0 bases and 3 bases, in that order; junction bases with no gene match: 14. The DNA of the CDR3 is TGCGCCAGCAGCTTGGGGACAGGGGGCGGCACCACTGCAATCTACGAGCAGTACTTC. Its protein is CASSLGTGGGTTAIYEQYF.

This clone has just one count. This sequence joins TRBV29-1 and TRBJ2-7; 7 positions agree with TRBD2. CDR1 SQVTM and CDR2 ANQGSEA come from the germline V gene. The CDR3 has 16 amino acids. J lost 1 base, V lost 1 base, and 10 bases had no gene match. The CDR3, as DNA: TGCAGCGTTGAAGGGGGAGGGGCGATGAATTCCTACGAGCAGTACTTC. This sequence encodes CSVEGGGAMNSYEQYF.

This rearrangement joins TRBV6-5 to TRBJ1-2; D gene uncertain. CDR3 length equals 14 residues. The ends were cut back, 6 bases at V and 5 bases at J, with 16 bases in the middle. CDR1 and CDR2 from the germline V gene are MNHEY and SVGAGI. The CDR3 bases are TGTGCCAGCAGCCCCTTGACCTCGGGGTATGGCTACACCTTC. It specifies CASSPLTSGYGYTF.

CDR3 nucleotides: TGTGCCAGCAGTTTTGCAGGGGCAGACGATGGCTACACCTTC. Translation: CASSFAGADDGYTF. This sequence joins TRBV27 and TRBJ1-2, with D tentatively TRBD1 (6 bases). V was shortened by 3 bases and J by 6 bases, with 14 bases between the two germline ends. In germline, CDR1 is MNHEY, CDR2 SMNVEV (reference sequence). The CDR3 covers 14 residues.

The V and J genes are TRBV7-3 and TRBJ1-2, with D unresolved. Trimming took 5 bases from V and 6 from J, leaving 19 bases between them. Germline V lookup: CDR1 SGHTA, CDR2 FQGTGA. The CDR3 length is 15 residues. The CDR3 loop reads CASSPSPAVGDGYTF. As DNA, the CDR3 is TGTGCCAGCAGCCCAAGCCCGGCGGTGGGAGATGGCTACACCTTC.

The chain is built from TRBV12-3 or TRBV12-4 and TRBJ2-7, with D possibly TRBD1 on 6 matching bases. The V gene lost 0 bases and the J gene lost 9 bases, with 9 bases spanning the gap. This CDR3 has 12 amino acids. CDR3 residues: CASSLAQGRQYF. In DNA, the CDR3 is TGTGCCAGCAGTTTAGCGCAGGGGAGGCAGTACTTC.

V usage is TRBV29-1 and J usage is TRBJ1-1, with a weak D call TRBD1 (5 bases). The germline CDR1 and CDR2 sequences are SQVTM and ANQGSEA. The germline V and J ends were trimmed by 2 bases and 10 bases, with 8 bases remaining between them. The CDR3 runs to 10 residues. The CDR3 bases are TGCAGCGTTGAATTGCAGGGAGCTTTCTTT. This translates into CSVELQGAFF.